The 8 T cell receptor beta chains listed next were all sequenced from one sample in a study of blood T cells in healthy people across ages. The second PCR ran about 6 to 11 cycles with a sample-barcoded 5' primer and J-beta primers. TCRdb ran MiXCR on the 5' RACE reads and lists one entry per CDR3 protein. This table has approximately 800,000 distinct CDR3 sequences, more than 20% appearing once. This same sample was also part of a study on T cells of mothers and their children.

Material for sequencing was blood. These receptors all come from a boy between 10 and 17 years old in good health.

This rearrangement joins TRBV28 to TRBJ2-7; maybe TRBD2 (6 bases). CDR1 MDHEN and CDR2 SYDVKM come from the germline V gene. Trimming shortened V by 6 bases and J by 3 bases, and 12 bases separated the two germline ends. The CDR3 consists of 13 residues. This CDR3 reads CASRRGLLYEQYF. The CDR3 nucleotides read TGTGCCAGCAGGCGGGGTCTCCTCTACGAGCAGTACTTC.

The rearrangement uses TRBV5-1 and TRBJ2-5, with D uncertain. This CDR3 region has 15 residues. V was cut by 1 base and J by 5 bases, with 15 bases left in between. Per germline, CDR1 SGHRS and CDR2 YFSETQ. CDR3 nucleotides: TGCGCCAGCAGCTTGATGGGCCCTCGGCGGGAGACCCAGTACTTC. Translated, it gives CASSLMGPRRETQYF.

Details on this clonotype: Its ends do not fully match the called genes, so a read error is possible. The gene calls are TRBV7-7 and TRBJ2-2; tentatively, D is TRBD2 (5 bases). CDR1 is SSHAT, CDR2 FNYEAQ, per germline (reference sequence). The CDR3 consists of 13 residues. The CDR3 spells CASSARATGELFF. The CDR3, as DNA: TGTGCTAGCAGCGCCCGGGCCACCGGGGAGCTATTTTTT.

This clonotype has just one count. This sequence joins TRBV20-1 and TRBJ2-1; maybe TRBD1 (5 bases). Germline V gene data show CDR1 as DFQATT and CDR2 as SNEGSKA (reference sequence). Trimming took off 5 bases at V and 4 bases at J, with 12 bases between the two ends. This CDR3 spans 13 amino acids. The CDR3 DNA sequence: TGCAGTGCTGGGGCGGATTCTTACAATGAGCAGTTCTTC. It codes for CSAGADSYNEQFF.

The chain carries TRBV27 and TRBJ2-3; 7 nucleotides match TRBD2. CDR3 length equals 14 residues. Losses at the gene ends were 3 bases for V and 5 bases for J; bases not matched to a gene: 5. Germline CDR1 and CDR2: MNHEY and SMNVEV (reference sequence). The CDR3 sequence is CASSFAVAGDTQYF. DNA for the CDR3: TGTGCCAGCAGTTTCGCGGTAGCGGGAGATACGCAGTATTTT.

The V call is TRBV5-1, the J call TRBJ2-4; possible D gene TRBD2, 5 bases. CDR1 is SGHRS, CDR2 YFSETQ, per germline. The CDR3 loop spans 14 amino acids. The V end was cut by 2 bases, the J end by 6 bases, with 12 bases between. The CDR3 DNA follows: TGCGCCAGCAGCTTCGGGGATGCTGGAAACATTCAGTACTTC. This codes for CASSFGDAGNIQYF. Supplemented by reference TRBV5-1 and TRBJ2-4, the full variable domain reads KAGVTQTPRYLIKTRGQQVTLSCSPISGHRSVSWYQQTPGQGLQFLFEYFSETQRNKGNFPGRFSGRQFSNSRSEMNVSTLELGDSALYLCASSFGDAGNIQYFGAGTRLSVL.

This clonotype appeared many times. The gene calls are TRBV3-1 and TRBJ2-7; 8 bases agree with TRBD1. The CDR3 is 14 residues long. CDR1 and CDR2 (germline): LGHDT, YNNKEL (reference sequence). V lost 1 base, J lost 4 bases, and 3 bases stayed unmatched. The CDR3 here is CASSQGGTGYEQYF. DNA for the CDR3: TGTGCCAGCAGCCAAGGAGGGACAGGATACGAGCAGTACTTC.

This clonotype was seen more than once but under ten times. The CDR3 is CASRLREVFQPQHF. The CDR3 DNA sequence: TGTGCCAGCAGACTTCGTGAGGTTTTCCAGCCCCAGCATTTT. This rearrangement joins TRBV6-2 or TRBV6-3 to TRBJ1-5; no reliable D call. CDR1 and CDR2 from the germline V gene are MNHEY and SVGEGT. CDR3 size: 14 residues. Trimming stripped 6 bases from V and 7 bases from J, with 16 bases between.